A single TCR beta chain is shown here with its context. Its matching antigen is unknown. V dropped 3 bases and J dropped 6; count of bases not matched to a gene: 10. This CDR3 has 15 amino acids. Germline loops: CDR1 MGHDK, CDR2 SYGVNS. These data are taken from a study of cytomegalovirus exposure and HLA in healthy donors. The study, taken as a whole, reports: When analyzed later, a missense DCLRE1C variant was found to be linked to TCR beta V- and J-gene trimming.

The PCR was carried out with 60 Vbeta primers and 13 Jbeta primers. Using immunoSEQ multiplex PCR, the repertoire was profiled, and TCRdb retains in-frame clones only, with some absent. This sample yields roughly 120,000 clones, of which 9.5% are seen a single time; less than 4% belongs to the top ten. This clonotype originated in a man aged 30 to 45 in good health and CMV-seronegative. The V gene is TRBV25-1, the J gene TRBJ1-1; the match to TRBD1 covers 7 bases. Sequencing used PBMCs. The CDR3 region is CASSDRQGWGAEAFF. CDR3 coding DNA: TGTGCCAGCAGTGACAGACAGGGATGGGGAGCTGAAGCTTTCTTT.